This section outlines one TCR beta chain sequence together with its context. The sample belongs to a study of kidney transplant recipient with SARS-CoV-2 infection. From the reads, TCRdb called clonotypes with MiXCR, one entry per CDR3 protein. The sample contains approximately 240,000 distinct CDR3 sequences, less than 35% of which appear only once. This CDR3 contains 16 residues. The V call is TRBV8-2, the J call TRBJ1-2. TRBV8-2 is shown as a pseudogene. Material: a blood sample, obtained at baseline and on roughly day 110 from a kidney transplant recipient. The receptor comes from a male patient aged 25 to 39 who had COVID-19 and was a kidney transplant recipient. The graft donor may have given rise to some T cells. This chain's CDR3 is CGSPVPDSRKTYGHTF. CDR3 coding DNA: TGTGGCAGTCCGGTGCCTGATAGCCGAAAGACCTATGGCCACACCTTC.